This T cell receptor beta chain originates from a study of blood T cell repertoires in COVID-19. Study overall: Specimens from acute and convalescent COVID-19 originated in the United States, Italy and Spain. T cells, B-cell-depleted T cells, or PBMCs supplied cDNA or gDNA.

V gave up 3 bases and J gave up 0 bases, with 12 bases separating them. The CDR3 contains 15 residues. Germline CDR1 reads SGHRS; CDR2 reads YFSETQ. Original analysis: Nucleated cell counts were estimated from reference gene primer amplification. Clones were read by immunoSEQ multiplex PCR, and TCRdb kept only the in-frame ones, dropping some. Clonal size and the V and J genes are those of that table, whereas D and trimming came from the DNA. This table has some 530,000 clones, 70% to 90% appearing once. Sequenced: peripheral blood. V is TRBV5-1 and J is TRBJ1-1, with D perhaps matching TRBD1 (6 bases). This TCR derives from a human donor in a cohort sampled during active COVID-19. CDR3 amino acids: CASSSVRGMNTEAFF. CDR3 nucleotide sequence: TGCGCCAGCAGCTCAGTTAGGGGGATGAACACTGAAGCTTTCTTT.